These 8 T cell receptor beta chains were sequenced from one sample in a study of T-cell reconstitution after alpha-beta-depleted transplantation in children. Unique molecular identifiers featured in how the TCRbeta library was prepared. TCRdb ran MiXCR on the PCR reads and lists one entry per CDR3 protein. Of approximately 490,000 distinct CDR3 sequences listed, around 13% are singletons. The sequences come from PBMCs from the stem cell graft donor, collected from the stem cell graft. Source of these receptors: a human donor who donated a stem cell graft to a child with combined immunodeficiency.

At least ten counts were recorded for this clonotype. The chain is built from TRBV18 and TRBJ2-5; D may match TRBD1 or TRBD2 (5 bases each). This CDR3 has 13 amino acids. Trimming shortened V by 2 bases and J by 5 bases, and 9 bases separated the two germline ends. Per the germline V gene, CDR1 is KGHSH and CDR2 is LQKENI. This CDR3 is CASSPRGEETQYF. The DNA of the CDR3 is TGTGCCAGCTCACCAAGAGGGGAGGAGACCCAGTACTTC.

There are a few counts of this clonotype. CDR3 loop: CAWNQGGSWYEQYF. For the CDR3, the DNA is TGTGCCTGGAATCAGGGCGGGAGCTGGTACGAGCAGTACTTC. This sequence joins TRBV30 and TRBJ2-7; TRBD2 matches at 7 bases. Germline trimming cut 4 bases from V and 4 bases from J; bases unmatched to any gene: 10. Germline V CDR1 and CDR2: GTSNPN, SVGIG (reference sequence). CDR3 length: 14 residues.

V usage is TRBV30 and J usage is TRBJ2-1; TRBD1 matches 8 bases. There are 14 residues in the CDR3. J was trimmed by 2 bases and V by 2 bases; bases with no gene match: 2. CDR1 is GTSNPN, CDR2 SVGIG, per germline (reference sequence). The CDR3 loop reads CAWSPGGAYNEQFF. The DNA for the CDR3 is TGTGCCTGGAGTCCAGGGGGCGCCTACAATGAGCAGTTCTTC.

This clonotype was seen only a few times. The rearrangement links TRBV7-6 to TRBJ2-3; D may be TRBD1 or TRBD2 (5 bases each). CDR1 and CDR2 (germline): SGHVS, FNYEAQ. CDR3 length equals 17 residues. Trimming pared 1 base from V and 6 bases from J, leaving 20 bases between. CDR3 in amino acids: CASSLVPVAGTRDTQYF. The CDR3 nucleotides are TGTGCCAGCAGCTTAGTACCTGTGGCAGGGACCCGTGATACGCAGTATTTT.

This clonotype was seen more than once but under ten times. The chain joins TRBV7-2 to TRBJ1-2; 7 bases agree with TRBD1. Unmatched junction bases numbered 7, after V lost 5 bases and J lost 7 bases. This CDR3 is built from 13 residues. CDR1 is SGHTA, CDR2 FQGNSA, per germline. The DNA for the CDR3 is TGTGCCAGCAGCCCAAGAGACAGGGCTGGCTACACCTTC. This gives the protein CASSPRDRAGYTF.

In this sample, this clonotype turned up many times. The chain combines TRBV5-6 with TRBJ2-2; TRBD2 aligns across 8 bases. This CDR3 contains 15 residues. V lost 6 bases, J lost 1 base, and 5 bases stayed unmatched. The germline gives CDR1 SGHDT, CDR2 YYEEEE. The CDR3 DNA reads TGTGCCAGCACCCCCAGCGGGGGGAACACCGGGGAGCTGTTTTTT. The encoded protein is CASTPSGGNTGELFF.

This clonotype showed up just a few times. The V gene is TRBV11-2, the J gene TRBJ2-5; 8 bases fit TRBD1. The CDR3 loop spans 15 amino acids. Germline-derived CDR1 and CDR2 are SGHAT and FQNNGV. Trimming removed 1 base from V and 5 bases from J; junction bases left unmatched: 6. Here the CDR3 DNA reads TGTGCCAGCAGCTTAGCCAGGGGGCTGGGGGAGACCCAGTACTTC. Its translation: CASSLARGLGETQYF.

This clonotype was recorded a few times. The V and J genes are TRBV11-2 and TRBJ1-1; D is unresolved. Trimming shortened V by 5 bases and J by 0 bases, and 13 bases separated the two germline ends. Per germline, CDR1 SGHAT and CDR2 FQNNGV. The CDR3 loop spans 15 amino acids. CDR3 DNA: TGTGCCAGCAGCCCTCTCCTGGAGATGAACACTGAAGCTTTCTTT. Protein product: CASSPLLEMNTEAFF. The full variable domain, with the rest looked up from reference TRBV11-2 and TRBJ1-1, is EAGVAQSPRYKIIEKRQSVAFWCNPISGHATLYWYQQILGQGPKLLIQFQNNGVVDDSQLPKDRFSAERLKGVDSTLKIQPAKLEDSAVYLCASSPLLEMNTEAFFGQGTRLTVV.